The 10 T cell receptor beta chains given below trace back to one sample, sequenced in a study of T-cell memory formation after mild COVID-19. TCRdb fed the 5' RACE reads into MiXCR, producing one record per CDR3 protein. This table holds more than 250,000 distinct CDR3 sequences, about 17% found once. The sequenced sample was PBMCs or a T cell subset sorted from them (not recorded which). All receptors come from a man in his late teens or twenties who had mild COVID-19 (a few samples of this study predate the infection). Cell type and time point are not known.

The gene calls are TRBV7-2 and TRBJ1-1; D uncertain. Germline CDR1 is SGHTA and CDR2 is FQGNSA. V was shortened by 4 bases and J by 1 base, with 7 bases between the two germline ends. The CDR3 sequence is 13 residues long. CDR3 sequence (DNA): TGTGCCAGCAGCTACTGGGGGAACACTGAAGCTTTCTTT. Protein: CASSYWGNTEAFF.

The chain is built from TRBV12-3 or TRBV12-4 and TRBJ2-3; 7 bases are shared with TRBD2. V lost 4 bases to trimming and J lost 3 bases; unmatched junction nucleotides: 4. This CDR3 has 14 residues. The CDR3 region is CASSWDGGTDTQYF. In DNA, the CDR3 is TGTGCCAGCAGTTGGGACGGGGGGACAGATACGCAGTATTTT.

This clonotype was observed a handful of times. This sequence joins TRBV20-1 and TRBJ2-1; no firm D call. This CDR3 has 13 amino acids. Trimming took 0 bases from V and 5 from J, leaving 8 bases between them. The germline V gene encodes CDR1 DFQATT and CDR2 SNEGSKA (reference sequence). DNA of the CDR3: TGCAGTGCTAGAGATCAAACAGACAATGAGCAGTTCTTC. Amino acids: CSARDQTDNEQFF.

The rearrangement joins TRBV21-1 to TRBJ1-1. TRBV21-1 is recorded as a pseudogene. The CDR3 runs 13 residues. DNA of the CDR3: TGTGCCAGCAGCAAACCAGGGAACACTGAAGCTTTCTTT. It encodes CASSKPGNTEAFF.

The table lists this clonotype with a few counts. The rearrangement uses TRBV10-1 and TRBJ2-7; TRBD2 aligns across 11 bases. Trimming at V came to 2 bases and at J to 4 bases, leaving 4 bases not matched to a gene. CDR3 length: 15 amino acids. CDR1 and CDR2 (germline): WNHNN, SYGVQD (reference sequence). CDR3 in amino acids: CASSEGTSGLYEQYF. The CDR3 DNA sequence: TGCGCCAGCAGTGAGGGGACTAGCGGCCTTTACGAGCAGTACTTC.

The chain employs TRBV4-3 and TRBJ2-5, with 8 bases fitting TRBD1. J was trimmed by 2 bases and V by 4 bases; bases with no gene match: 6. Germline loops: CDR1 LGHNA, CDR2 YSLEER. CDR3 size: 15 residues. CDR3 amino acids: CASSRGTGRQETQYF. CDR3 in DNA: TGCGCCAGCAGCCGGGGGACAGGTCGTCAAGAGACCCAGTACTTC.

This clonotype was counted many times. A junction end diverges from the germline sequence, so it may reflect a read error. The CDR3: CAITEEVTNEQFF. The CDR3 region has the DNA TGTGCCATCACTGAGGAAGTAACCAATGAGCAGTTCTTC. This chain connects TRBV10-3 to TRBJ2-1; D is undetermined. The CDR3 has 13 residues. Per germline, CDR1 ENHRY and CDR2 SYGVKD.

This clonotype turned up a few times. The chain links TRBV7-7 to TRBJ2-5; D ambiguous. The CDR3 is 14 amino acids. V was shortened by 5 bases and J by 5 bases, with 15 bases between the two germline ends. The germline V gene has CDR1 SSHAT and CDR2 FNYEAQ (reference sequence). The CDR3 DNA sequence: TGTGCCAGCAGCGTAAATTACGGGTCGGAGACCCAGTACTTC. Translating it yields CASSVNYGSETQYF.

This clonotype was seen a handful of times. This chain uses TRBV7-3 with TRBJ2-1; perhaps TRBD2 as D (6 bases). Germline lookup yields CDR1 SGHTA and CDR2 FQGTGA. The CDR3 spans 13 residues. The V end was cut by 8 bases, the J end by 4 bases, with 12 bases between. The CDR3 protein is CASAPAGYNEQFF. For the CDR3, the DNA is TGTGCCAGCGCCCCCGCGGGGTACAATGAGCAGTTCTTC.

This chain joins TRBV9 and TRBJ2-3; no clear D. The germline CDR1 and CDR2 sequences are SGDLS and YYNGEE. The CDR3 loop spans 20 amino acids. Trimming stripped 0 bases from V and 2 bases from J, with 25 bases between. The CDR3 nucleotides are TGTGCCAGCAGCGTAGCTACGATTCGGACGTCGGCCTCGGACACAGATACGCAGTATTTT. It is translated as CASSVATIRTSASDTDTQYF. The complete variable domain, with remaining parts taken from reference TRBV9 and TRBJ2-3, reads DSGVTQTPKHLITATGQRVTLRCSPRSGDLSVYWYQQSLDQGLQFLIQYYNGEERAKGNILERFSAQQFPDLHSELNLSSLELGDSALYFCASSVATIRTSASDTDTQYFGPGTRLTVL.